This TCR beta chain appears in the sequencing data of a study of blood T cell repertoires in COVID-19. At the level of the study: The study drew acute and convalescent COVID-19 samples from the United States, Italy and Spain. PBMCs, B-cell-depleted T cells, or T cells were the source of the cDNA or gDNA that made up the material.

In the original workflow: Nucleated cell number was recorded as an estimate derived from reference gene primer amplification. Method: immunoSEQ multiplex PCR; TCRdb's copy keeps in-frame clones and lacks some. V, J and clone size are taken as reported in that table, and D and trimming were inferred from the DNA itself. The table shows about 90,000 clones, with roughly 78% occurring only once. The CDR3 loop spans 17 amino acids. Per germline, CDR1 SGHTA and CDR2 FQGNSA. J gave up 6 bases and V 0 bases, and 10 bases lay outside the gene matches. The source is a woman aged 70-85 years with acute or convalescent COVID-19. The rearrangement uses TRBV7-2 and TRBJ2-7, with 11 bases aligning to TRBD1. Sequenced sample: peripheral blood. The CDR3 loop reads CASSLALPGQGESEQYF. CDR3 nucleotide sequence: TGTGCCAGCAGCTTAGCACTACCGGGACAGGGGGAGTCCGAGCAGTACTTC. Full variable domain (outside the CDR3, taken from reference TRBV7-2 and TRBJ2-7): GAGVSQSPSNKVTEKGKDVELRCDPISGHTALYWYRQSLGQGLEFLIYFQGNSAPDKSGLPSDRFSAERTGGSVSTLTIQRTQQEDSAVYLCASSLALPGQGESEQYFGPGTRLTVT.